This T cell receptor (beta chain) stems from a study of blood T cell repertoires in COVID-19. The CDR3 has 14 residues. Per the germline V gene, CDR1 is MNHEY and CDR2 is SMNVEV (reference sequence). The junction had 0 bases not matched to a gene; V was cut back by 2 bases and J by 2 bases. The repertoire was sequenced with immunoSEQ multiplex PCR; TCRdb's copy has only in-frame clones and lacks some. Counted here are fewer than 450,000 clones, around 90% occurring once; the ten biggest clones make up 0.6% to 0.7%. This TCR came from a man aged 18 to 35 who had recovered from COVID-19. The V call is TRBV27, the J call TRBJ1-5; 7 bases line up with TRBD1. The sequencing sample was made of PBMCs or T cells enriched from blood (not recorded which). CDR3 bases: TGTGCCAGCAGTTTACAGGGGGGCAATCAGCCCCAGCATTTT. Its translation: CASSLQGGNQPQHF.